These T cell receptor beta chains were read from a single sample in a study of Ad26.COV2.S vaccination and SARS-CoV-2 variants. Sequencing used immunoSEQ multiplex PCR; TCRdb keeps in-frame clones, though not all of them. The top ten clones hold more than 4.5% of a sample with around 170,000 clones, around nine tenths of them seen once. Specimen: peripheral blood, collected after recovery from COVID-19. These receptors all come from a human donor who had recovered from COVID-19. CDR3s include the opening cysteine and the closing phenylalanine or tryptophan. Each record gives: J gene, clone size, D gene, V gene, CDR3 DNA, CDR3 protein. The D gene is left open where the match is weak. The size field is filled for only some rows; it gives once, few, many or a size class.

>TRBJ1-5|NA|NA|TRBV6-5
TGTGCCAGCACGGGCCAAGGGCCCCAGCATTTT
CASTGQGPQHF
>TRBJ1-2|NA|TRBD1|TRBV7-7
TGTGCCAGCAGCCCTGATACAGGGGTCATAGGCTACACCTTC
CASSPDTGVIGYTF
>TRBJ2-7|few|TRBD2|TRBV27
TGTGCCAGCAGACCTAGCGGGAGTGGGTCCTACGAGCAGTACTTC
CASRPSGSGSYEQYF
>TRBJ2-7|NA|TRBD2|TRBV3-1/TRBV3-2
TGTGCCAGCAGTGACCTACTAGCGGGAGTTGTTTACGAGCAGTACTTC
CASSDLLAGVVYEQYF
>TRBJ2-3|NA|NA|TRBV7-9
TGTGCCACCCCTAGGGAGGCATCCACAGATACGCAGTATTTT
CATPREASTDTQYF
>TRBJ2-5|NA|TRBD1|TRBV28
TGTGCCAGCAGTCCAATACCTATAGACAGGGGCCAAGAGACCCAGTACTTC
CASSPIPIDRGQETQYF
>TRBJ2-7|NA|NA|TRBV7-2
TGTGCCAGCAGCTTAGTAGGGGGTGGCGAGCAGTACTTC
CASSLVGGGEQYF
>TRBJ1-2|NA|NA|TRBV3-1/TRBV3-2
TGTGCCAGCAGCAGGGGCAGGGAAAATGGCTACACCTTC
CASSRGRENGYTF
>TRBJ1-5|NA|NA|TRBV5-6
TGTGCCAGCAGCTTGGCAGGCCAGCCCCAGCATTTT
CASSLAGQPQHF
>TRBJ2-3|NA|NA|TRBV4-2
TGTGCCAGCAGCCTTAATGACAGATCCAGAGGCACAGATACGCAGTATTTT
CASSLNDRSRGTDTQYF
>TRBJ2-3|NA|TRBD2|TRBV13
TGTGCCAGCAGCTTAGAGCCCCTAGCGGGAGTCGGGGCTACGCAGTATTTT
CASSLEPLAGVGATQYF
>TRBJ1-1|NA|TRBD1|TRBV28
TGTGCCAGCCTACCCCTCAGGGGGCGGATGACTGAAGCTTTCTTT
CASLPLRGRMTEAFF
>TRBJ2-2|NA|TRBD1|TRBV28
TGTGCCAGCCGTTCGCCGGGACAGGGGGCCGGGGAGCTGTTTTTT
CASRSPGQGAGELFF
>TRBJ2-5|once|NA|TRBV10-1
TGCGCCAGCAGTGAGAGTGGCAGTGGGGAAGAGACCCAGTACTTC
CASSESGSGEETQYF
>TRBJ1-1|NA|NA|TRBV6-5
TGTGCCAGCCCAGTTCAGGAGATGAACACTGAAGCTTTCTTT
CASPVQEMNTEAFF
>TRBJ1-1|NA|TRBD1|TRBV9
TGTGCCAGCAGCGTAAGGGACAGTGTTGAAGCTTTCTTT
CASSVRDSVEAFF
>TRBJ2-7|NA|NA|TRBV6-5
TGTGCCAGCAGAGCCCGGGACCGCTACGAGCAGTACTTC
CASRARDRYEQYF
>TRBJ2-1|NA|TRBD2|TRBV14
TGTGCCAGCAGCCAGCTCGCCGGGTTGTCCGGGACTAGAATCTACAATGAGCAGTTCTTC
CASSQLAGLSGTRIYNEQFF
>TRBJ1-2|NA|NA|TRBV28
TGTGCCAGCAGTGACACGAGGGGCGGCTATGGCTACACCTTC
CASSDTRGGYGYTF
>TRBJ1-4|NA|TRBD1|TRBV5-1
TGCGCCAGCAGCTTGGGAGACAGGGGTAGTGAAAAACTGTTTTTT
CASSLGDRGSEKLFF
>TRBJ2-5|NA|NA|TRBV6-5
TGTGCCAGCAGTAGTGGCAGTTCAGCGACCCAGTACTTC
CASSSGSSATQYF
>TRBJ2-1|NA|TRBD2|TRBV9
TGTGCCAGCAGCGTGGGCGGGAGGGCCGATGAGCAGTTCTTC
CASSVGGRADEQFF
>TRBJ2-7|NA|TRBD1|TRBV7-2
TGTGCCAGCAGCTTAGAAGGGGGCGCCGGTTACGAGCAGTACTTC
CASSLEGGAGYEQYF
>TRBJ1-4|NA|TRBD1|TRBV3-1/TRBV3-2
TGTGCCAGCAGCCAAGAACAGGGGTCGAGTGAAAAACTGTTTTTT
CASSQEQGSSEKLFF
>TRBJ2-5|NA|NA|TRBV25-1
TGTGCCAGCAGTGAATCATATGGGCCAGAGACCCAGTACTTC
CASSESYGPETQYF
>TRBJ2-7|NA|TRBD2|TRBV7-6
TGTGCCAGCAGCTTCCTTCCGGGACTAGCGGGGGGGCCTCGGTACGAGCAGTACTTC
CASSFLPGLAGGPRYEQYF
>TRBJ1-1|once|TRBD1|TRBV7-9
TGTGCCAGCAGCTTACCCGGATGGTTGAAGACAGGGGGAGGGCAAGCTTTCTTT
CASSLPGWLKTGGGQAFF
>TRBJ2-1|NA|NA|TRBV15
TGTGCCACCAGCAGAGGTACCGGGACACTTTCCTACAATGAGCAGTTCTTC
CATSRGTGTLSYNEQFF
>TRBJ2-1|NA|TRBD2|TRBV19
TGTGCCAGTAGTGTGGGACTAGCGGGAGGCAATGAGCAGTTCTTC
CASSVGLAGGNEQFF
>TRBJ1-5|NA|NA|TRBV2
TGTGCCAGCAGCCCAGGGGACTTAAGGCAGCCCCAGCATTTT
CASSPGDLRQPQHF
>TRBJ2-7|NA|TRBD2|TRBV7-2
TGTGCCAGCAGCTTAGGGACTAGCGGAGTAATATACGAGCAGTACTTC
CASSLGTSGVIYEQYF
>TRBJ1-3|NA|NA|TRBV10-1
TGCGCCAGCAGTCCCGGGGGAAACACCATATATTTT
CASSPGGNTIYF
>TRBJ2-5|NA|NA|TRBV5-6
TGTGCCAGCAGCTTGGGGACCTACCAAGAGACCCAGTACTTC
CASSLGTYQETQYF
>TRBJ1-4|NA|NA|TRBV27
TGTGCCAGCAGTTTGAACGGATTTAATGAAAAACTGTTTTTT
CASSLNGFNEKLFF
>TRBJ2-1|NA|TRBD2|TRBV7-6
TGTGCCAGCAGCTTAAGCGGGGGGGCCGATGAGCAGTTCTTC
CASSLSGGADEQFF
>TRBJ2-2|NA|TRBD2|TRBV5-1
TGCGCCAGCAGCTTGGAACTAGCGGGACTCGGGGAGCTGTTTTTT
CASSLELAGLGELFF
>TRBJ2-7|NA|NA|TRBV12-3/TRBV12-4
TGTGCCAGCAGTTTTGCCAGTTCCTACGAGCAGTACTTC
CASSFASSYEQYF
>TRBJ2-1|NA|NA|TRBV7-9
TGTGCCAGCAGCTTAGCGGGGCGGAATACTCATGAGCAGTTCTTC
CASSLAGRNTHEQFF
>TRBJ2-2|NA|NA|TRBV27
TGTGCCAGCAGCCCCCCCCGGGGCGGGGAGCTGTTTTTT
CASSPPRGGELFF
>TRBJ2-1|NA|TRBD1|TRBV29-1
TGCAGCGTTGGCGGACAGGGGAGCTCCTACAATGAGCAGTTCTTC
CSVGGQGSSYNEQFF
>TRBJ1-3|NA|NA|TRBV28
TGTGCCAGCAGGGAAAGGGCGTCAGGGCTGGAACTGGCGCGTAACACCATATATTTT
CASRERASGLELARNTIYF
>TRBJ2-7|NA|NA|TRBV4-2
TGTGCCAGCAGCCCCACACCCCTCGAATACGAGCAGTACTTC
CASSPTPLEYEQYF
>TRBJ2-5|NA|TRBD1|TRBV28
TGTGCCAGCAGCCCCGGGGACAGGGGGCAAGAGACCCAGTACTTC
CASSPGDRGQETQYF
>TRBJ1-2|NA|TRBD1|TRBV5-1
TGCGCCAGCAGGGACAGGGATGGCTACACCTTC
CASRDRDGYTF
>TRBJ2-7|NA|TRBD1|TRBV18
TGTGCCAGTTTCGACAGGGGAAGTTCCTACGAGCAGTACTTC
CASFDRGSSYEQYF
>TRBJ2-7|NA|NA|TRBV28
TGTGCCAGCAGTTTCGGGGGACAGACCTACGAGCAGTACTTC
CASSFGGQTYEQYF
>TRBJ1-2|few|TRBD1|TRBV5-6
TGTGCCAGCAGCTTGCCAACAGGGGGCAGAAACTATGGCTACACCTTC
CASSLPTGGRNYGYTF
>TRBJ1-2|NA|TRBD1|TRBV2
TGTGCCAGCAGTGGGCTAGACAGGGAGGGATTCTATGGCTACACCTTC
CASSGLDREGFYGYTF
>TRBJ2-5|once|NA|TRBV11-3
TGTGCCAGCAGCCAATGGGGGGAAGAGACCCAGTACTTC
CASSQWGEETQYF
>TRBJ2-3|once|TRBD1|TRBV19
TGTGCCAGTAGGGGGACAGGAGATACGCAGTATTTT
CASRGTGDTQYF
>TRBJ1-5|NA|NA|TRBV19
TGTGCCAGTAGTATGGGGGGAGCCCCAGGCAATCAGCCCCAGCATTTT
CASSMGGAPGNQPQHF
>TRBJ1-2|NA|NA|TRBV7-9
TGTGCCAGCAGCTTCGGGAGCGATGGCTACACCTTC
CASSFGSDGYTF
>TRBJ1-6|NA|TRBD1|TRBV27
TGTGCCAGCAGTCTCTCCCTACAGGGGTTCAACTCACCCCTCCACTTT
CASSLSLQGFNSPLHF
>TRBJ1-1|once|TRBD1|TRBV2
TGTGCCAGCAGTGAAGACAGGGGTGACACTGAAGCTTTCTTT
CASSEDRGDTEAFF
>TRBJ1-5|NA|NA|TRBV7-9
TGTGCCAGCAGCTTAGGGGCTTTCAATCAGCCCCAGCATTTT
CASSLGAFNQPQHF
>TRBJ2-2|NA|NA|TRBV5-6
TGTGCCAGCAGCTTGGGCTACGGGGAGCTGTTTTTT
CASSLGYGELFF
>TRBJ2-5|NA|NA|TRBV12-3/TRBV12-4
TGTGCCAGCAGTTTTGGGCAAGAGACCCAGTACTTC
CASSFGQETQYF